This TCR beta chain was captured in a study of spatial heterogeneity in lung cancer. Germline CDR1 and CDR2: MNHEY and SMNVEV (reference sequence). Trimming cost V 3 bases and J 3 bases; bases outside gene matches: 1. The CDR3 has 15 residues. Findings and limits, study-wide: Compared with follow-up, resection was when ubiquitous expanded tumor TCRs appeared in blood more.

In the library, each TCR cDNA molecule bore its own unique molecular identifier. TCRdb reprocessed the 5' RACE reads via MiXCR and lists one record per CDR3 protein. The data show about 10,000 distinct CDR3 sequences, about 3.5% seen once. The sample's time point: sample taken at primary tumor resection. No cell sorting; template was whole RNA from tumor, lung tissue or PBMC. There were roughly 72 donors, all of them untreated patients with early-stage non-small cell lung cancer. This clonotype was observed many times. Antigen specificity is unknown. This beta chain was picked up by a library intended for alpha chains and is off target, so its count carries little meaning.

This sample comprised PBMCs, obtained at surgery. The TCR originated in a female donor with early-stage non-small cell lung cancer. The rearrangement joins TRBV27 to TRBJ2-2; TRBD2 matches 10 bases. The CDR3 reads CASSFSGGYTGELFF. The DNA of the CDR3 is TGTGCCAGCAGTTTTAGCGGGGGGTACACCGGGGAGCTGTTTTTT.